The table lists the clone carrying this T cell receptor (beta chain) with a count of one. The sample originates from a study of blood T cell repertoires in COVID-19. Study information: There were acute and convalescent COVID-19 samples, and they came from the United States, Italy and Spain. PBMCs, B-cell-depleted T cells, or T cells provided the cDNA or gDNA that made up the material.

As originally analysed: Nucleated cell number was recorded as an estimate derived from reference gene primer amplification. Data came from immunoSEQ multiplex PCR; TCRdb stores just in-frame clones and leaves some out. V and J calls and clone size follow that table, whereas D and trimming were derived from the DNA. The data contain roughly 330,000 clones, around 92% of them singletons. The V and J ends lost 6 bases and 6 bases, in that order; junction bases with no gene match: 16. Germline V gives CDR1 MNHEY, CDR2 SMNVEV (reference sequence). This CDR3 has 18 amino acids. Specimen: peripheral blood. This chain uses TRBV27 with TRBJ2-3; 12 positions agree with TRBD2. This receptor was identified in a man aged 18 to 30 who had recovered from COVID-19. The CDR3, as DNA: TGTGCCAGCAGCCGAGGAGGAGGACTAGCGGGAATGGTGGATACGCAGTATTTT. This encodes CASSRGGGLAGMVDTQYF.